Listed below are T cell receptor beta chains from one sample, sequenced in a study of glioma-infiltrating T cells after dendritic cell vaccination. The protocol was immunoSEQ multiplex PCR, while the TCRdb copy is restricted to in-frame clones and leaves out a portion. This table holds tens of thousands of clones, roughly 85% found once. The specimen was blood, collected before dendritic cell vaccination. The receptors originated from a human donor with glioblastoma. Both conserved end residues are part of each CDR3. The D gene is left open where the match is weak. A row's size may be missing; if present it is once, few, many or a size class.

D | J | size | V | CDR3 | DNA
. | TRBJ1-1 | few | TRBV9 | CASSGGQNTEAFF | TGTGCCAGCAGCGGGGGGCAGAACACTGAAGCTTTCTTT
TRBD2 | TRBJ2-5 | . | TRBV7-3 | CASSLNGGGPGETQYF | TGTGCCAGCAGCTTAAATGGGGGAGGGCCTGGAGAGACCCAGTACTTC
. | TRBJ1-2 | . | TRBV7-9 | CASSLPQDYGYTF | TGTGCCAGCAGCTTACCCCAGGACTATGGCTACACCTTC
TRBD1 | TRBJ2-5 | . | TRBV7-2 | CASSGRQGQETQYF | TGTGCCAGCAGCGGTAGACAGGGACAAGAGACCCAGTACTTC
. | TRBJ2-2 | . | TRBV2 | CASLDGNTGELFF | TGTGCCAGCCTAGACGGGAACACCGGGGAGCTGTTTTTT
. | TRBJ1-3 | few | TRBV4-1 | CASSQDFRTAILSGNTIYF | TGCGCCAGCAGCCAAGATTTTAGGACAGCCATCCTCTCTGGAAACACCATATATTTT
. | TRBJ1-5 | . | TRBV4-3 | CASSQEQGMGNQPQHF | TGCGCCAGCAGCCAAGAACAGGGAATGGGCAATCAGCCCCAGCATTTT
. | TRBJ1-1 | . | TRBV12-5 | CASGLGQAAGTEAFF | TGTGCTAGTGGACTTGGTCAGGCCGCGGGGACTGAAGCTTTCTTT
. | TRBJ2-1 | . | TRBV9 | CASSVADNEQFF | TGTGCCAGCAGCGTAGCGGACAATGAGCAGTTCTTC
. | TRBJ2-1 | . | TRBV5-6 | CASFLTRLGSEQFF | TGTGCCAGCTTCCTGACACGGTTAGGTTCTGAGCAGTTCTTC
TRBD1 | TRBJ2-5 | . | TRBV9 | CASSALQGAGETQYF | TGTGCCAGCAGCGCCTTACAGGGGGCGGGGGAGACCCAGTACTTC
TRBD1 | TRBJ1-6 | . | TRBV5-1 | CASSLDRDRDSPLHF | TGCGCCAGCAGCTTGGATCGGGACAGGGATTCACCCCTCCACTTT
TRBD1 | TRBJ1-1 | . | TRBV18 | CASSRGTGGGTEAFF | TGTGCCAGCTCACGTGGGACAGGGGGTGGGACTGAAGCTTTCTTT
TRBD2 | TRBJ2-3 | . | TRBV7-9 | CASSRTSGGSGSTDTQYF | TGTGCCAGCAGCCGGACTAGCGGGGGGTCGGGGAGCACAGATACGCAGTATTTT
. | TRBJ1-1 | . | TRBV5-4 | CASSPAGGGTEAFF | TGTGCCAGCAGCCCCGCGGGAGGTGGCACTGAAGCTTTCTTT
. | TRBJ2-7 | . | TRBV5-4 | CASSLPPGIAYEQYF | TGTGCCAGCAGCTTGCCCCCCGGGATAGCCTACGAGCAGTACTTC
. | TRBJ1-1 | . | TRBV4-1 | CASSSRGGNTEAFF | TGCGCCAGCAGCTCACGGGGGGGAAACACTGAAGCTTTCTTT
. | TRBJ1-1 | . | TRBV7-8 | CASSSIRAGEAFF | TGTGCCAGCAGCTCAATAAGGGCAGGGGAGGCTTTCTTT
. | TRBJ1-5 | . | TRBV6-5 | CASSQGSNQPQHF | TGTGCCAGCAGCCAGGGTTCCAATCAGCCCCAGCATTTT
TRBD1 | TRBJ1-2 | few | TRBV5-1 | CASSLSGDSGYTF | TGCGCCAGCAGCTTGTCCGGGGACAGTGGCTACACCTTC
TRBD1 | TRBJ1-1 | . | TRBV5-1 | CASSLAGQEDTFF | TGCGCCAGCAGCTTGGCCGGACAGGAGGATACTTTCTTT